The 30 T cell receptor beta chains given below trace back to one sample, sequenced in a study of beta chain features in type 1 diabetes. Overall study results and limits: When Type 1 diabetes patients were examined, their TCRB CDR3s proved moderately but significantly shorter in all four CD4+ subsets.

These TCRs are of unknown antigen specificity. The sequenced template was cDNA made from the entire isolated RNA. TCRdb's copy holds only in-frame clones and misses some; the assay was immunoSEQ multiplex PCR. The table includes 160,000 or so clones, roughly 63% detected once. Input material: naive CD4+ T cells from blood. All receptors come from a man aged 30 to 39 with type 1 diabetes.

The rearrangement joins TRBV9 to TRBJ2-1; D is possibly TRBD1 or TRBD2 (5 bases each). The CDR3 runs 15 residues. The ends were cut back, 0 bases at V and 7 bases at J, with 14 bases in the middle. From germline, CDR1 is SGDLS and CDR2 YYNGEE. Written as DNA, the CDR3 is TGTGCCAGCAGCGTAGTTCTCGGGACCGGGAATGAGCAGTTCTTC. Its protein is CASSVVLGTGNEQFF.

The DNA for the CDR3 is TGTGCCTGGGGACAATCTCGGTGGGATACGCAGTATTTT. It specifies CAWGQSRWDTQYF. The rearrangement links TRBV30 to TRBJ2-3; a possible D gene is TRBD1 (5 bases). The CDR3 covers 13 residues. V was trimmed by 5 bases and J by 6 bases, leaving 15 bases between them. Looked up from germline, CDR1 is GTSNPN and CDR2 is SVGIG (reference sequence).

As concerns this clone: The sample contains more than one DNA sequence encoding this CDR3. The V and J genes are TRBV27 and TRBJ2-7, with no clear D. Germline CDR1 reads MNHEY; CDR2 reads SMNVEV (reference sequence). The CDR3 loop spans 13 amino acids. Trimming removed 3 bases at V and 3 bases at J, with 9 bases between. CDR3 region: CASSLRRDYEQYF. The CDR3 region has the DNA TGTGCCAGCAGTTTGCGGCGAGACTACGAGCAGTACTTC.

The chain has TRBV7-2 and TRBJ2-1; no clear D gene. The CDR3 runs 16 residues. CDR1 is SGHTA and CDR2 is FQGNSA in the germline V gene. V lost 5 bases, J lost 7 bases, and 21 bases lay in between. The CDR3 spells CASSPFGALDKNEQFF. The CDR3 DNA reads TGTGCCAGCAGCCCATTTGGAGCATTGGATAAGAATGAGCAGTTCTTC.

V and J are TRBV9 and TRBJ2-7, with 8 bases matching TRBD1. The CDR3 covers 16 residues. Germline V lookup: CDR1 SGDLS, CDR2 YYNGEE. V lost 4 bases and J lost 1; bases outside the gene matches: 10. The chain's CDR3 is CASSRRTGIVSYEQYF. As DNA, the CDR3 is TGTGCCAGCAGCAGACGGACAGGGATTGTGTCCTACGAGCAGTACTTC.

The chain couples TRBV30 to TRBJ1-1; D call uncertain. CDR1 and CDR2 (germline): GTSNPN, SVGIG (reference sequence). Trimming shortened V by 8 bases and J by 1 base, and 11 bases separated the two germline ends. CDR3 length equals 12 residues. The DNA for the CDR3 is TGTGCCCTACACCGGGGGAACACTGAAGCTTTCTTT. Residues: CALHRGNTEAFF.

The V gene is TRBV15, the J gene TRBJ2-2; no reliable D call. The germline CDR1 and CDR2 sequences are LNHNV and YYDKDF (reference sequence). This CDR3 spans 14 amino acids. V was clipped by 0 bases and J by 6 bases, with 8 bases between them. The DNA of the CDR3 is TGTGCCACCAGCAGAGATAGGGTAGCCGGGGAGCTGTTTTTT. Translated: CATSRDRVAGELFF. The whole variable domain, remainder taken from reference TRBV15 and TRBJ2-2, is DAMVIQNPRYQVTQFGKPVTLSCSQTLNHNVMYWYQQKSSQAPKLLFHYYDKDFNNEADTPDNFQSRRPNTSFCFLDIRSPGLGDTAMYLCATSRDRVAGELFFGEGSRLTVL.

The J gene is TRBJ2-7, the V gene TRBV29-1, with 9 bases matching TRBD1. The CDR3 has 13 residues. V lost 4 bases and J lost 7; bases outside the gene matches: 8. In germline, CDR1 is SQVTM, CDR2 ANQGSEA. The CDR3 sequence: CSVGTGATGEQYF. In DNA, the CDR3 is TGCAGCGTTGGGACAGGGGCGACGGGGGAGCAGTACTTC.

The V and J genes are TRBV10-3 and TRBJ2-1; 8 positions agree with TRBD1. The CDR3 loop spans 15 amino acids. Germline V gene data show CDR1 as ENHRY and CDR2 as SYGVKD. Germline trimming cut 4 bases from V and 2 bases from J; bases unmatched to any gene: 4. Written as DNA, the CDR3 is TGTGCCATCAGTGGAATGACAGGGGCCTACAATGAGCAGTTCTTC. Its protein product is CAISGMTGAYNEQFF.

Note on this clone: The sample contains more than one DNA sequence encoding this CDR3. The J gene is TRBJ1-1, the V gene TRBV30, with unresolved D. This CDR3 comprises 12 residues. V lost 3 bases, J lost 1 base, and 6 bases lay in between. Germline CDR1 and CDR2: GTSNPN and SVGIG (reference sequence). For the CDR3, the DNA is TGTGCCTGGAGGCACCAGAACACTGAAGCTTTCTTT. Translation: CAWRHQNTEAFF.

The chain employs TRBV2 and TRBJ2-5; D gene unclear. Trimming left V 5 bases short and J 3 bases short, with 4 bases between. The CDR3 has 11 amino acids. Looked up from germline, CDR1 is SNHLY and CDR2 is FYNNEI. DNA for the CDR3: TGTGCCAGCAGTCCCAAAGAGACCCAGTACTTC. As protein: CASSPKETQYF.

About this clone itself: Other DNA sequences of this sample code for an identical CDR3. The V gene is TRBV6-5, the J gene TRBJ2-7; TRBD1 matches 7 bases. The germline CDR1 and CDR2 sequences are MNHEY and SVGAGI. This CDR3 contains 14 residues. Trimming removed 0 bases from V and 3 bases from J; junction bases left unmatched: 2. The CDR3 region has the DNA TGTGCCAGCAGTTACTCGGGGACAGACTACGAGCAGTACTTC. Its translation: CASSYSGTDYEQYF.

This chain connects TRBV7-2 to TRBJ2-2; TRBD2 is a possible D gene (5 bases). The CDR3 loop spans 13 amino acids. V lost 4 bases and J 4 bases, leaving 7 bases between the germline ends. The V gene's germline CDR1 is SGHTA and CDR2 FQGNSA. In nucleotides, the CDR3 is TGTGCCAGCAGCTCAGGAGGCACCGGGGAGCTGTTTTTT. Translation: CASSSGGTGELFF.

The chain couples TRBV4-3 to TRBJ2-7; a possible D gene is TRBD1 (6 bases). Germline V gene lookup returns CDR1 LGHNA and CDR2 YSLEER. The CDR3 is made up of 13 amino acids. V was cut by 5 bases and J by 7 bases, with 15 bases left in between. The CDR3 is CASSLAGDGEQYF. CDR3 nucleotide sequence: TGCGCCAGCAGCTTGGCAGGGGACGGGGAGCAGTACTTC.

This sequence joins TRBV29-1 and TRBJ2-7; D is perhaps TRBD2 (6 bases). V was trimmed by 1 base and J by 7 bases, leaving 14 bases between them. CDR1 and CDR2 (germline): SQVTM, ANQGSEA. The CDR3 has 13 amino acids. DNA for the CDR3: TGCAGCGTTGAAGTCTATGGACTACGGGAGCAGTACTTC. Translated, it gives CSVEVYGLREQYF.

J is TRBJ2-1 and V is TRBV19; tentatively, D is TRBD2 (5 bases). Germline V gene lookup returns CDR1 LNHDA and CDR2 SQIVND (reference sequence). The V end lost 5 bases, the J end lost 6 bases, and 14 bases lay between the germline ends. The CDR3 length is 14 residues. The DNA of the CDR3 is TGTGCCAGTAGTGCAAATCGGGGTTTCAATGAGCAGTTCTTC. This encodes CASSANRGFNEQFF.

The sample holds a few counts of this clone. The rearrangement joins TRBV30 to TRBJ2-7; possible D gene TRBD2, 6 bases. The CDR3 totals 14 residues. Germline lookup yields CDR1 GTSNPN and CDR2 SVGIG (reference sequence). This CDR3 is CALNTGGAVYEQYF. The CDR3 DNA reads TGTGCTCTAAATACCGGGGGAGCCGTCTACGAGCAGTACTTC.

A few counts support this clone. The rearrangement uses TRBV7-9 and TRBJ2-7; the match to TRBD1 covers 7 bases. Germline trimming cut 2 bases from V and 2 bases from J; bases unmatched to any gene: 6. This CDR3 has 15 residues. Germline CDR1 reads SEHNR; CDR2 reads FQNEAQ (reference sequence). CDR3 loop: CASSLPEGATYEQYF. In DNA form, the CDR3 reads TGTGCCAGCAGCTTACCTGAGGGGGCCACCTACGAGCAGTACTTC.

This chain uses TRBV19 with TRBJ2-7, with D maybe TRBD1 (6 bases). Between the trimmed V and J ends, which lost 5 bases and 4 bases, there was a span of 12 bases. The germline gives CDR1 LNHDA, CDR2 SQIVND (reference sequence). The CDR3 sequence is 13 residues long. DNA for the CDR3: TGTGCCAGTAGTCAGGACAGCGAGTACGAGCAGTACTTC. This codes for CASSQDSEYEQYF.

CDR3 nucleotide sequence: TGTGCCAGCAGCTGGTGGCTAGCGGGGGATGAGCAGTACTTC. Translating it yields CASSWWLAGDEQYF. The V gene is TRBV5-4, the J gene TRBJ2-7; 10 bases line up with TRBD2. With 3 bases clipped from V and 7 bases from J, the junction kept 7 bases outside the gene matches. This CDR3 comprises 14 residues. The germline V gene has CDR1 SGHNT and CDR2 YYREEE (reference sequence).

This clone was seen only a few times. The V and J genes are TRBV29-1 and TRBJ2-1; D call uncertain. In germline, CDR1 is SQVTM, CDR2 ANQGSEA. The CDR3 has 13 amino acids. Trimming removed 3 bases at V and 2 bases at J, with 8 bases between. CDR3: CSVDIVTYNEQFF. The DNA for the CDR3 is TGCAGCGTTGATATAGTTACCTACAATGAGCAGTTCTTC.

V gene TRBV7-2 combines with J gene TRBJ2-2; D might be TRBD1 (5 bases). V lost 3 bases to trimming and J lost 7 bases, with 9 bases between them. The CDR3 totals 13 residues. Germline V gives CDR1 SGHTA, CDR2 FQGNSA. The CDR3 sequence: CASSLTASGELFF. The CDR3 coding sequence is TGTGCCAGCAGCTTGACAGCGAGCGGGGAGCTGTTTTTT.

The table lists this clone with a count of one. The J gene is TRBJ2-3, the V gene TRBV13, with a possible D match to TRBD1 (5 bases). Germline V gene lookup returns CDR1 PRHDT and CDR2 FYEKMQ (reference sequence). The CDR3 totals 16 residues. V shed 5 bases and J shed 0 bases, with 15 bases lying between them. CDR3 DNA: TGTGCCAGCAGCCTCCGACAGAAAACTAGCACAGATACGCAGTATTTT. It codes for CASSLRQKTSTDTQYF.

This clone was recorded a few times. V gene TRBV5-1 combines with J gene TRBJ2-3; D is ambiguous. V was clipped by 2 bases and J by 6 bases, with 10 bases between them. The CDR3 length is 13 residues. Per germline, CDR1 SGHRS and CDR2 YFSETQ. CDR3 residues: CASSFKEGDTQYF. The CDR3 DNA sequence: TGCGCCAGCAGCTTTAAAGAAGGGGATACGCAGTATTTT.

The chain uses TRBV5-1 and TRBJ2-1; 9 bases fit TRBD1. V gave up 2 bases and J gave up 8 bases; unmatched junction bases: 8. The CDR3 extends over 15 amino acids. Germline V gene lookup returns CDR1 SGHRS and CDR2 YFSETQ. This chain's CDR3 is CASSFPGQGLHEQFF. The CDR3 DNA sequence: TGCGCCAGCAGCTTCCCGGGACAGGGCCTCCATGAGCAGTTCTTC.

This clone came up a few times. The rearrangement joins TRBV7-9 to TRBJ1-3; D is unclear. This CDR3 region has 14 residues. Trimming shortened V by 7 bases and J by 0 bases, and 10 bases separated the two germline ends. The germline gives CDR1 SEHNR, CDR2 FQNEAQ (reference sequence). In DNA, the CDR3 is TGTGCCAGCACGCCACAGAACTCTGGAAACACCATATATTTT. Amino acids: CASTPQNSGNTIYF.

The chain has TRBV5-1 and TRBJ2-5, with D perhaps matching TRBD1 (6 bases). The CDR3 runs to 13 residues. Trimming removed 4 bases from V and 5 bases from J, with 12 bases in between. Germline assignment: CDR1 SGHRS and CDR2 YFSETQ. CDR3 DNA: TGCGCCAGCAGCATAAACAGGGTGGAGACCCAGTACTTC. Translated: CASSINRVETQYF.

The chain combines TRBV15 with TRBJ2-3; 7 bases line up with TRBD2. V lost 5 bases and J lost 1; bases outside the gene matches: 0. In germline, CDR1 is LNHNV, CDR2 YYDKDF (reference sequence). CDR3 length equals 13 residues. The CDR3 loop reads CATSGGGTDTQYF. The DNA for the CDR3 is TGTGCCACCAGCGGGGGGGGCACAGATACGCAGTATTTT.

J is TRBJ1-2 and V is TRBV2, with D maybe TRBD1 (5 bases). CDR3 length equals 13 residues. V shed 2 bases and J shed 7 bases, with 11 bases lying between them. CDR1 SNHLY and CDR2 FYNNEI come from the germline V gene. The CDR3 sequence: CASSEQGVIGYTF. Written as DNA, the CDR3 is TGTGCCAGCAGTGAACAGGGAGTGATTGGCTACACCTTC. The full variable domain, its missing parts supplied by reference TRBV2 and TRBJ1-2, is EPEVTQTPSHQVTQMGQEVILRCVPISNHLYFYWYRQILGQKVEFLVSFYNNEISEKSEIFDDQFSVERPDGSNFTLKIRSTKLEDSAMYFCASSEQGVIGYTFGSGTRLTVV.

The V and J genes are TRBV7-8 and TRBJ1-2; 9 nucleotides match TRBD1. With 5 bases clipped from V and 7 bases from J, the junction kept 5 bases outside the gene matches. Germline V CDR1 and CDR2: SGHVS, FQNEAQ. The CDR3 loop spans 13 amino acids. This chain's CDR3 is CASSGTGNGGYTF. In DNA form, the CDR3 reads TGTGCCAGCAGCGGGACAGGGAACGGTGGCTACACCTTC.